Listed here are 20 T cell receptor beta chains from one sample, sequenced in a study of cytomegalovirus exposure and HLA in healthy donors. The PCR ran on 60 Vbeta and 13 Jbeta primers. Assay used: immunoSEQ multiplex PCR; TCRdb lists only in-frame clones, some missing. Of roughly 180,000 clones in the sample, 70% to 90% were seen once. The sequencing sample was made of PBMCs. These receptors were collected from a man in his late teens or twenties in good health and CMV-seropositive.

This clone was seen once. This sequence joins TRBV15 and TRBJ2-7; a possible D gene is TRBD1 (5 bases). CDR1 is LNHNV and CDR2 is YYDKDF in the germline V gene (reference sequence). Trimming shortened V by 1 base and J by 5 bases, and 6 bases separated the two germline ends. The CDR3 length is 12 residues. The CDR3: CATSRARDEQYF. The CDR3 region has the DNA TGTGCCACCAGCAGAGCCAGGGACGAGCAGTACTTC.

The gene calls are TRBV5-4 and TRBJ2-2, with 9 bases lining up with TRBD2. This CDR3 contains 16 residues. Germline V gene data show CDR1 as SGHNT and CDR2 as YYREEE (reference sequence). Unmatched junction bases numbered 8, after V lost 4 bases and J lost 4 bases. The CDR3, as DNA: TGTGCCAGCAGCGCTGAAGCGGGGGGCCTCACCGGGGAGCTGTTTTTT. Translation: CASSAEAGGLTGELFF.

Details on this clone: One end of the junction fails to match germline, which may point to a read error. J is TRBJ1-2 and V is TRBV7-9, with a tentative D call TRBD1 (6 bases). This CDR3 has 13 amino acids. Germline V gene lookup returns CDR1 SEHNR and CDR2 FQNEAQ (reference sequence). The CDR3 spells CTSSVGTPNGYTF. CDR3 nucleotide sequence: TGTACCAGCAGCGTCGGGACACCAAACGGCTACACCTTC.

This clone has just a few counts. The chain couples TRBV6-6 to TRBJ2-2; D possibly corresponds to TRBD2 (7 bases). Germline CDR1 and CDR2: MNHNY and SVGAGI (reference sequence). Trimming cost V 6 bases and J 6 bases, with 17 bases left between them. This CDR3 is built from 15 residues. The CDR3 reads CASRYIGGTPGELFF. The DNA of the CDR3 is TGTGCCAGCAGATACATCGGGGGGACACCCGGGGAGCTGTTTTTT.

The CDR3 protein is CASSVGGRGELFF. The CDR3 DNA reads TGTGCCAGCAGCGTGGGGGGGCGCGGGGAGCTGTTTTTT. The V gene is TRBV11-3, the J gene TRBJ2-2; D is perhaps TRBD2 (7 bases). CDR3 length equals 13 residues. The V end lost 5 bases, the J end lost 7 bases, and 11 bases lay between the germline ends. The germline CDR1 and CDR2 sequences are SGHNT and YENEEA.

This rearrangement joins TRBV5-1 to TRBJ2-5; the match to TRBD1 covers 7 bases. CDR1 and CDR2 (germline): SGHRS, YFSETQ. V was pared by 3 bases and J by 4 bases, with 6 bases of the junction left unmatched. There are 14 residues in the CDR3. The DNA for the CDR3 is TGCGCCAGCAGCTCAAGGGGGCCCCTAGAGACCCAGTACTTC. The encoded protein is CASSSRGPLETQYF.

This clone appeared a few times. This chain joins TRBV5-5 and TRBJ1-1; no reliable D call. The CDR3 is 14 residues long. The germline CDR1 and CDR2 sequences are SGHKS and YYEKEE (reference sequence). V gave up 6 bases and J gave up 0 bases, with 12 bases separating them. CDR3 in DNA: TGTGCCAGCACACACGGGGTCATGAACACTGAAGCTTTCTTT. Encoded protein: CASTHGVMNTEAFF. Combining the CDR3 with reference TRBV5-5 and TRBJ1-1 gives the whole variable domain DAGVTQSPTHLIKTRGQQVTLRCSPISGHKSVSWYQQVLGQGPQFIFQYYEKEERGRGNFPDRFSARQFPNYSSELNVNALLLGDSALYLCASTHGVMNTEAFFGQGTRLTVV.

This clone was detected once. This sequence joins TRBV19 and TRBJ1-5, with 7 bases matching TRBD1. The CDR3 is made up of 15 amino acids. Germline trimming cut 6 bases from V and 0 bases from J; bases unmatched to any gene: 5. Germline-derived CDR1 and CDR2 are LNHDA and SQIVND (reference sequence). As DNA, the CDR3 is TGTGCCAGTAGGGTACAGGGGCCTAGCAATCAGCCCCAGCATTTT. This sequence encodes CASRVQGPSNQPQHF. Full variable domain (missing parts from reference TRBV19 and TRBJ1-5): DGGITQSPKYLFRKEGQNVTLSCEQNLNHDAMYWYRQDPGQGLRLIYYSQIVNDFQKGDIAEGYSVSREKKESFPLTVTSAQKNPTAFYLCASRVQGPSNQPQHFGDGTRLSIL.

This clone has only a few counts. V is TRBV27 and J is TRBJ1-5, with D tentatively TRBD1 (6 bases). Germline V gives CDR1 MNHEY, CDR2 SMNVEV (reference sequence). V was pared by 1 base and J by 7 bases, with 8 bases between. The CDR3 spans 13 residues. The CDR3 loop reads CASSLLGAQPQHF. The CDR3 nucleotides are TGTGCCAGCAGTTTATTGGGGGCCCAGCCCCAGCATTTT.

The chain couples TRBV7-3 to TRBJ2-7, with TRBD2 matching 10 bases. CDR3 size: 16 residues. Germline values: CDR1 SGHTA, CDR2 FQGTGA. After removal of 2 bases from V and 4 bases from J, the junction contained 8 bases not matched to a gene. DNA for the CDR3: TGTGCCAGCAGCTTAGCCCCCAGCGGGGGGGGGTACGAGCAGTACTTC. Protein product: CASSLAPSGGGYEQYF.

The CDR3 is CASSERQGNSANYGYTF. The DNA for the CDR3 is TGTGCCAGCAGTGAGCGACAGGGGAATTCAGCTAACTATGGCTACACCTTC. The gene calls are TRBV6-1 and TRBJ1-2, with 8 bases identical to TRBD1. The junction had 9 bases not matched to a gene; V was cut back by 3 bases and J by 0 bases. Germline V gene sequence: CDR1 MNHNS, CDR2 SASEGT. CDR3 length: 17 amino acids.

The gene calls are TRBV18 and TRBJ1-1; D remains unclear. The length of the CDR3 is 14 residues. Germline CDR1 and CDR2: KGHSH and LQKENI. V lost 3 bases and J lost 4, with 12 bases in between. The CDR3 is CASSPIGSGTEAFF. CDR3 bases: TGTGCCAGCTCACCCATCGGCTCGGGCACTGAAGCTTTCTTT.

This rearrangement joins TRBV18 to TRBJ1-1; D might be TRBD1 (5 bases). The CDR3 loop spans 14 amino acids. Per the germline V gene, CDR1 is KGHSH and CDR2 is LQKENI. The V end was cut by 1 base, the J end by 0 bases, with 6 bases between. CDR3 sequence (DNA): TGTGCCAGCTCACCACAGGGGATGAACACTGAAGCTTTCTTT. It specifies CASSPQGMNTEAFF.

The genes are TRBV6-6 and TRBJ1-2; 11 nucleotides line up with TRBD1. CDR1 and CDR2 (germline): MNHNY, SVGAGI (reference sequence). This CDR3 comprises 14 residues. Germline trimming cut 5 bases from V and 6 bases from J; bases unmatched to any gene: 5. CDR3 DNA sequence: TGTGCCAGCAGTCCAGGACAGGGGGCGGATGGCTACACCTTC. Translation gives CASSPGQGADGYTF.

CDR3: CASSADGNTIYF. Written as DNA, the CDR3 is TGTGCCAGTAGCGCGGATGGAAACACCATATATTTT. This chain joins TRBV19 and TRBJ1-3; D not certain. CDR1 and CDR2 (germline): LNHDA, SQIVND (reference sequence). V lost 6 bases and J 3 bases, leaving 6 bases between the germline ends. This CDR3 contains 12 residues.

The chain couples TRBV27 to TRBJ1-6, with 7 bases aligning to TRBD1. The V gene end was trimmed by 5 bases and the J gene end by 10 bases; junction bases not matched to a gene: 8. The CDR3 consists of 14 residues. Germline V gene data show CDR1 as MNHEY and CDR2 as SMNVEV (reference sequence). The CDR3: CASSPAGRGSPLHF. The CDR3 bases are TGTGCCAGCAGTCCAGCTGGCAGGGGGTCACCCCTCCACTTT.

The chain has TRBV5-1 and TRBJ2-7; 8 nucleotides match TRBD1. V gave up 4 bases and J gave up 2 bases; unmatched junction bases: 5. Germline V gives CDR1 SGHRS, CDR2 YFSETQ. The CDR3 length is 14 residues. CDR3: CASSPRTGPYEQYF. CDR3 DNA sequence: TGCGCCAGCAGCCCGCGGACAGGGCCCTACGAGCAGTACTTC.

This chain connects TRBV19 to TRBJ1-3; 7 positions match TRBD1. Germline V gives CDR1 LNHDA, CDR2 SQIVND (reference sequence). The CDR3 loop spans 15 amino acids. Trimming took 9 bases from V and 4 from J; bases not matched to a gene: 12. DNA of the CDR3: TGTGCCAGCAGCCAGGGGGACCTATCGGGAAACACCATATATTTT. Encoded protein: CASSQGDLSGNTIYF.

In its sample, this clone was seen once. V usage is TRBV27 and J usage is TRBJ1-1, with D possibly matching TRBD1 (5 bases). CDR1 and CDR2 (germline): MNHEY, SMNVEV (reference sequence). There are 14 residues in the CDR3. The germline V and J ends were trimmed by 3 bases and 3 bases, with 11 bases remaining between them. The CDR3 bases are TGTGCCAGCAGTTTTTGGTTGGGGCACACTGAAGCTTTCTTT. This translates into CASSFWLGHTEAFF.

The gene calls are TRBV7-2 and TRBJ1-2; D call uncertain. Germline-derived CDR1 and CDR2 are SGHTA and FQGNSA. This CDR3 region has 16 residues. V was cut by 2 bases and J by 4 bases, with 17 bases left in between. CDR3 DNA sequence: TGTGCCAGCAGCTTAACCCCTCAGGAGGCTAGCTATGGCTACACCTTC. It encodes CASSLTPQEASYGYTF.